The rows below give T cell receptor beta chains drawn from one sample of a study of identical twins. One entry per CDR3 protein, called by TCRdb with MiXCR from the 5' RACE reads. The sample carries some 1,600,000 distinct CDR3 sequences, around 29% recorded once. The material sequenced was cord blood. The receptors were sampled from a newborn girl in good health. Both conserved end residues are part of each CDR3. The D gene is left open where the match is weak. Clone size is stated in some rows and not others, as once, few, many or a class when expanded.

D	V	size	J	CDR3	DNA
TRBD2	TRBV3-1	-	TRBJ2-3	CASSPGLADTSTDTQYF	TGTGCCAGCAGCCCCGGACTAGCGGACACTAGCACAGATACGCAGTATTTT
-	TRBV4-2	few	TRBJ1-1	CASSQVYGGTRLGNTEAFF	TGTGCCAGCAGCCAAGTTTACGGGGGAACGAGACTTGGGAACACTGAAGCTTTCTTT
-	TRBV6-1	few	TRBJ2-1	CASSENGVLDRQFF	TGTGCCAGCAGTGAAAATGGGGTCTTGGACAGGCAGTTCTTC
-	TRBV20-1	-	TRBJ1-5	CSVHRDGNQPQHF	TGCAGTGTTCACCGAGATGGGAATCAGCCCCAGCATTTT
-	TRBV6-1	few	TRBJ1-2	CASVWGPNYGYTF	TGTGCCAGCGTGTGGGGACCTAACTATGGCTACACCTTC
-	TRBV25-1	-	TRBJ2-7	CASSEKVAVTYNEQYF	TGTGCCAGCAGTGAAAAGGTAGCGGTGACCTACAATGAGCAGTACTTC
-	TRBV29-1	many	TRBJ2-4	CSVPVPPENIQYF	TGCAGCGTACCAGTCCCTCCCGAAAACATTCAGTACTTC
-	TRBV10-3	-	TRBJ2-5	CAISDREGTQYF	TGTGCCATCAGTGACAGGGAAGGGACCCAGTACTTC
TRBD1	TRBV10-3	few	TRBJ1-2	CAILPLGQGACGYTF	TGTGCCATCTTACCCTTAGGACAGGGGGCTTGTGGCTACACCTTC
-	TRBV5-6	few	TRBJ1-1	CASSTGPPLMNTEAFF	TGTGCCAGCAGCACGGGACCGCCCCTTATGAACACTGAAGCTTTCTTT
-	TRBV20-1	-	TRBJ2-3	CSARGSRGTDTQYF	TGCAGTGCTAGAGGGTCGCGGGGCACAGATACGCAGTATTTT
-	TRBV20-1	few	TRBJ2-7	CSARDKGEQYF	TGCAGTGCTAGAGATAAGGGCGAGCAGTACTTC
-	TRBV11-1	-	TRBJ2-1	CASSSTRGSFNEQFF	TGTGCCAGCAGCTCGACGAGGGGCTCTTTCAATGAGCAGTTCTTC
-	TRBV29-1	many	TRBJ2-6	CSVAEGLAYSGANVLTF	TGCAGCGTTGCTGAAGGGTTAGCCTACTCTGGGGCCAACGTCCTGACTTTC
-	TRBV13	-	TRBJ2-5	CASSTKETQYF	TGTGCCAGCAGCACCAAAGAGACCCAGTACTTC
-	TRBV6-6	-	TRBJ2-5	CASSHRDLGQETQYF	TGTGCCAGCAGTCACAGGGACTTGGGGCAAGAGACCCAGTACTTC
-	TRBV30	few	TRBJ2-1	CAWSRGVLPYNEQFF	TGTGCCTGGAGCAGGGGGGTTTTGCCCTACAATGAGCAGTTCTTC
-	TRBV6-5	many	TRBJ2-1	CASSADRSSYNEQFF	TGTGCCAGCAGCGCAGACAGGAGCTCCTACAATGAGCAGTTCTTC
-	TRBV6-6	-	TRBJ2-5	CASSPGINRRWTQYF	TGTGCCAGCAGTCCCGGGATTAACCGAAGGTGGACCCAGTACTTC
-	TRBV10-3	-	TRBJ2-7	CAIVDGYEQYF	TGTGCCATCGTAGACGGCTACGAGCAGTACTTC
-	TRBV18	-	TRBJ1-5	CAGSPGQGDSNQPQHF	TGTGCCGGCTCACCAGGGCAGGGCGATAGCAATCAGCCCCAGCATTTT
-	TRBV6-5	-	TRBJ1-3	CASSYGSPYSGNTIYF	TGTGCCAGCAGTTACGGCTCACCTTACTCTGGAAACACCATATATTTT
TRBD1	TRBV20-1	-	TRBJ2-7	CSARTGTSYEQYF	TGCAGTGCCCGGACAGGTACCTCCTACGAGCAGTACTTC